This T cell receptor beta chain was recorded in a study of glioma-infiltrating T cells. Study-wide context: WHO grade II oligodendrogliomas or astrocytomas, plus non-recurrent WHO grade IV glioblastomas, were sampled.

Note on this clonotype: Its specificity is not known.

General study results and limits: Signature shared blood CDR3 motifs were enriched in low-divergence and depleted in high-divergence patients. Non-neoplastic patients had below-expected tissue-blood divergence, while all gliomas exceeded expectation.

Amplification of TCR alpha and beta CDR3 regions from RNA used iRepertoire nested multiplex PCR. TCRdb independently ran MiXCR on the multiplex PCR reads; one entry per CDR3 protein. Of about 410,000 distinct CDR3 sequences in the sample, 41% were seen once. The TCR originated in a human donor with low-grade glioma or glioblastoma, undergoing nonglioma brain surgery, or in good health (not recorded which). Sequencing was done on a sample of glioma tissue, nonneoplastic brain tissue, or PBMCs (not recorded which).

The CDR3 nucleotides read TGCAGTGCTAGCGACAAACTAGAAGCGCAGTACTTC. This codes for CSASDKLEAQYF. The chain has TRBV20-1 and TRBJ2-7; TRBD2 might be the D (5 bases). Germline CDR1 and CDR2: DFQATT and SNEGSKA (reference sequence). This CDR3 has 12 amino acids. Trimming stripped 3 bases from V and 9 bases from J, with 15 bases between.